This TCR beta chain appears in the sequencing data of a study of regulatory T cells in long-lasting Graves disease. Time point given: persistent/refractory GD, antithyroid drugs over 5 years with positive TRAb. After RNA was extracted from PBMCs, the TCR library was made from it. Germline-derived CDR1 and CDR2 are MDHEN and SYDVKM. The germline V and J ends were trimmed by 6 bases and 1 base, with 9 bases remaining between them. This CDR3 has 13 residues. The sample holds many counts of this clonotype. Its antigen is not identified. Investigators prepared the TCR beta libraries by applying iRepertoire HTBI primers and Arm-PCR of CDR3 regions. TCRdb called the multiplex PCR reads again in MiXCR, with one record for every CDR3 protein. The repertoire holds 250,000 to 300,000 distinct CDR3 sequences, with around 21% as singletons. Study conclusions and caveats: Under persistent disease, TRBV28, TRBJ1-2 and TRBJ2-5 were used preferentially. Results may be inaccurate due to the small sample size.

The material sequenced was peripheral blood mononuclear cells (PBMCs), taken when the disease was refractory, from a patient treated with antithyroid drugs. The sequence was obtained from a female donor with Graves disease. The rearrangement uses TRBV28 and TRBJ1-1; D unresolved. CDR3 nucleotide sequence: TGTGCCAGCAGGCCCACAGCGAACACTGAAGCTTTCTTT. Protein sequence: CASRPTANTEAFF.